The 11 T cell receptor beta chains listed next were all sequenced from one sample in a study of CD4+ T cells in melanoma. TCRdb keeps only in-frame clones here, not all; method: immunoSEQ multiplex PCR. The sample holds roughly 50,000 clones, approximately 92% seen once. What was sequenced was peripheral blood. These TCRs come from a human donor with melanoma.

J is TRBJ1-2 and V is TRBV18, with D hard to call. The CDR3 runs to 15 residues. The germline V gene has CDR1 KGHSH and CDR2 LQKENI. Trimming shortened V by 0 bases and J by 3 bases, and 11 bases separated the two germline ends. This CDR3 reads CASSPPYEGYYGYTF. CDR3 nucleotides: TGTGCCAGCTCACCACCCTATGAGGGCTACTATGGCTACACCTTC.

This clone was seen more than once but under ten times. This sequence joins TRBV21-1 and TRBJ1-1; TRBD1 was called by the table and not checked on the DNA. TRBV21-1 counts as a pseudogene. This CDR3 is built from 15 residues. CDR3 in amino acids: CASSTPQGEDTEAFF. DNA of the CDR3: TGTGCCAGCAGCACTCCCCAGGGCGAGGACACTGAAGCTTTCTTT.

The CDR3 sequence: CASSPPSAGRYEQYF. As DNA, the CDR3 is TGTGCCAGCAGCCCCCCCTCGGCAGGGAGGTACGAGCAGTACTTC. The V and J genes are TRBV7-2 and TRBJ2-7; TRBD2 is a possible D gene (6 bases). Trimming took off 5 bases at V and 4 bases at J, with 18 bases between the two ends. CDR1 and CDR2 (germline): SGHTA, FQGNSA. The CDR3 contains 15 residues. Full variable domain (missing parts from reference TRBV7-2 and TRBJ2-7): GAGVSQSPSNKVTEKGKDVELRCDPISGHTALYWYRQSLGQGLEFLIYFQGNSAPDKSGLPSDRFSAERTGGSVSTLTIQRTQQEDSAVYLCASSPPSAGRYEQYFGPGTRLTVT.

The chain uses TRBV6-1 and TRBJ2-7, with 9 bases lining up with TRBD1. The CDR3 has 16 amino acids. Unmatched junction bases numbered 9, after V lost 4 bases and J lost 2 bases. Germline CDR1 reads MNHNS; CDR2 reads SASEGT. The CDR3 DNA follows: TGTGCCAGCAGTGGACCATCGGACAGGGGACCCTACGAGCAGTACTTC. Encoded protein: CASSGPSDRGPYEQYF.

As DNA, the CDR3 is TGTGCCTGGAGTTGGGACAGGGGCGAGCAGTACTTC. Amino acid sequence: CAWSWDRGEQYF. The chain couples TRBV30 to TRBJ2-7; 10 nucleotides align to TRBD1. V gave up 2 bases and J gave up 6 bases; unmatched junction bases: 1. Germline CDR1 is GTSNPN and CDR2 is SVGIG (reference sequence). This CDR3 is 12 amino acids long.

The chain joins TRBV2 to TRBJ1-3; perhaps TRBD1 as D (5 bases). Looked up from germline, CDR1 is SNHLY and CDR2 is FYNNEI. The V gene lost 6 bases and the J gene lost 0 bases, with 9 bases spanning the gap. CDR3 size: 14 residues. DNA for the CDR3: TGTGCCAGCAGATCGGGACCCTCTGGAAACACCATATATTTT. Protein sequence: CASRSGPSGNTIYF.

This clone was recorded only once. CDR3 region: CASSPYDRTGQETQYF. The CDR3 nucleotides are TGTGCCAGCTCACCGTATGATCGGACAGGACAAGAGACCCAGTACTTC. The chain employs TRBV18 and TRBJ2-5, with 7 nucleotides matching TRBD1. With V trimmed by 3 bases and J by 2 bases, 9 bases remained unmatched. CDR3 length: 16 residues. Germline V lookup: CDR1 KGHSH, CDR2 LQKENI.

The DNA for the CDR3 is TGTGCCAGCAGTTTAGTCGGGGGCATTTTGGGACTAGAGCTAGATACGCAGTATTTT. This translates into CASSLVGGILGLELDTQYF. The chain combines TRBV27 with TRBJ2-3; 8 bases agree with TRBD2. The CDR3 loop spans 19 amino acids. Looked up from germline, CDR1 is MNHEY and CDR2 is SMNVEV (reference sequence). V gave up 2 bases and J gave up 5 bases; unmatched junction bases: 18.

The rearrangement links TRBV4-1 to TRBJ1-5; D not certain. V dropped 0 bases and J dropped 3 bases, with 15 bases sitting between them. The CDR3 extends over 17 amino acids. Germline V gene sequence: CDR1 MGHRA, CDR2 YSYEKL. Written as DNA, the CDR3 is TGCGCCAGCAGCCAAGATGCCGGGCTGGTATTCAATCAGCCCCAGCATTTT. It is translated as CASSQDAGLVFNQPQHF.

This chain connects TRBV5-4 to TRBJ1-1; tentatively, D is TRBD1 (6 bases). CDR1 is SGHNT and CDR2 is YYREEE in the germline V gene (reference sequence). Trimming took 2 bases from V and 5 from J, leaving 13 bases between them. This CDR3 has 14 residues. Written as DNA, the CDR3 is TGTGCCAGCAGCTTCGGACAGTTCAGGACTGAAGCTTTCTTT. This codes for CASSFGQFRTEAFF.

The rearrangement joins TRBV19 to TRBJ1-2, with 7 bases identical to TRBD1. Germline CDR1 and CDR2: LNHDA and SQIVND (reference sequence). This CDR3 spans 14 amino acids. With 6 bases clipped from V and 7 bases from J, the junction kept 11 bases outside the gene matches. The CDR3 protein is CASSKGGRGSGYTF. CDR3 in DNA: TGTGCCAGTAGCAAAGGGGGCAGGGGCAGTGGCTACACCTTC. Supplemented by reference TRBV19 and TRBJ1-2, the full variable domain reads DGGITQSPKYLFRKEGQNVTLSCEQNLNHDAMYWYRQDPGQGLRLIYYSQIVNDFQKGDIAEGYSVSREKKESFPLTVTSAQKNPTAFYLCASSKGGRGSGYTFGSGTRLTVV.